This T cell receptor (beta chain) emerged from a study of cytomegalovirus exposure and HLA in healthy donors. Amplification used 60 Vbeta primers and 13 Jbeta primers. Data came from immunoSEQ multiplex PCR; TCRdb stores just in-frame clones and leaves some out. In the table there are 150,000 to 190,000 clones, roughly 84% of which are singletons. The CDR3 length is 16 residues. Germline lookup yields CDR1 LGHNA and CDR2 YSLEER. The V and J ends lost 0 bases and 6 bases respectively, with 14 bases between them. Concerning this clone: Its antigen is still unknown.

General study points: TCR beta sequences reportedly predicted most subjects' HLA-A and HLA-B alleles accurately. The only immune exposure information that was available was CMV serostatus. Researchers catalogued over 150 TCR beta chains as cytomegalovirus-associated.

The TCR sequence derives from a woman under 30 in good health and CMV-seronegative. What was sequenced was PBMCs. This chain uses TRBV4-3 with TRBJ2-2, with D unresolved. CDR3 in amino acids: CASSQDPMGWAGELFF. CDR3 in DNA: TGCGCCAGCAGCCAAGACCCGATGGGCTGGGCCGGGGAGCTGTTTTTT.